The clone carrying this T cell receptor (beta chain) was recorded a few times. Its antigen is undetermined. The sample is drawn from a study of identical twins. The study's findings and limits: Insertions ran lower in abundant cord blood beta clonotypes, though not in memory repertoires.

After removal of 4 bases from V and 5 bases from J, the junction contained 10 bases not matched to a gene. This CDR3 comprises 16 residues. Germline V CDR1 and CDR2: SGHRS, YFSETQ. Unique molecular identifiers were in the cDNA, with template-switch universal primer binding. TCRdb re-derived calls from the 5' RACE reads in MiXCR, one entry per CDR3 protein. The profile shows 450,000 to 600,000 distinct CDR3 sequences, approximately 20% of them singletons. This same sample was also taken into another study, of yellow fever vaccine responses in identical twins.

Sequencing was performed on CD4+ T cells sorted from blood. The receptor's source is a woman aged 18 to 35 in good health. The J gene is TRBJ2-7, the V gene TRBV5-1; 12 nucleotides agree with TRBD2. The CDR3 DNA follows: TGCGCCAGCAGCAACTCCCTAGCGGGAGGGCCCAACGAGCAGTACTTC. This encodes CASSNSLAGGPNEQYF. The full variable domain, its missing parts supplied by reference TRBV5-1 and TRBJ2-7, is KAGVTQTPRYLIKTRGQQVTLSCSPISGHRSVSWYQQTPGQGLQFLFEYFSETQRNKGNFPGRFSGRQFSNSRSEMNVSTLELGDSALYLCASSNSLAGGPNEQYFGPGTRLTVT.